These T cell receptor beta chains were read from a single sample in a study of CD8 T cells in ankylosing spondylitis. TCRdb recomputed calls from the 5' RACE reads with MiXCR, one row per CDR3 protein. The table shows hundreds of thousands of distinct CDR3 sequences, with roughly 20% occurring only once. Specimen: blood, either unsorted or a sorted T cell fraction (not recorded which). These receptors were obtained from a male donor with ankylosing spondylitis or in good health (not recorded which). Each CDR3 is given with its conserved first and last residue. The D gene is left open where the match is weak. Clone size appears in some rows only: once, few, many, or a class for an expanded clone.

D	V	size	J	DNA	CDR3
.	TRBV4-2	few	TRBJ1-1	TGTGCCAGCAGCCAAGGTGCCGGACTGACGAACACTGAAGCTTTCTTT	CASSQGAGLTNTEAFF
.	TRBV12-3/TRBV12-4	.	TRBJ1-1	TGTGCCAGCACCTTGGGGCAGGTCGACACTGAAGCTTTCTTT	CASTLGQVDTEAFF
TRBD2	TRBV28	many	TRBJ2-2	TGTGCCAGCACCGTAGGGCTAGCGGGGCCCTCCAGTATGTTTTTT	CASTVGLAGPSSMFF
.	TRBV7-8	few	TRBJ1-4	TGTGCCAGCAGCTTAACGTCCCAGGCTGAAAAACTGTTTTTT	CASSLTSQAEKLFF
TRBD2	TRBV5-1	few	TRBJ2-1	TGCGCCAGCAGCGATCGACTAGCGGGAACAGGCAATGAGCAGTTCTTC	CASSDRLAGTGNEQFF
.	TRBV12-5	once	TRBJ2-3	TGTGCTAGTGGTTTGGTATTGGGCCGAAGCACAGATACGCAGTATTTT	CASGLVLGRSTDTQYF
.	TRBV11-2	.	TRBJ2-3	TGTGCCAGCAGCGTGAGACTAGTTCAGATTACGGATACGCAGTATTTT	CASSVRLVQITDTQYF
TRBD2	TRBV4-1	few	TRBJ2-1	TGCGCCAGCAGCCAAGACGTCGGCACTCCGGGACTAGCGGGAGGGTTAGTCAATGAGCAGTTCTTC	CASSQDVGTPGLAGGLVNEQFF
.	TRBV5-1	few	TRBJ1-6	TGCGCCAGCAGCGTAGGGGTTGATAATTCACCCCTCCACTTT	CASSVGVDNSPLHF
.	TRBV7-3	.	TRBJ2-3	TGTGCCAGCAGCCCCGGTCAAGGGGATACGCAGTATTTT	CASSPGQGDTQYF
TRBD1	TRBV10-3	.	TRBJ1-2	TGTGCCACCACGAGACGAACCGGGACAGACCAACCATACTATGGCTACACCTTC	CATTRRTGTDQPYYGYTF
.	TRBV3-1	many	TRBJ2-5	TGTGCCAGCAGCCAAGTCCAAGAGACCCAGTACTTC	CASSQVQETQYF
.	TRBV29-1	.	TRBJ2-1	TGCAGCGTTGAGGGCACAGTAGAGGAGCAGTTCTTC	CSVEGTVEEQFF
.	TRBV5-1	many	TRBJ1-4	TGCGCCAGCCGAGAGGCAACTAATGAAAAACTGTTTTTT	CASREATNEKLFF
TRBD2	TRBV20-1	few	TRBJ2-1	TGCAGGGACGGGACTAGCGGAAATGAGCAGTTCTTC	CRDGTSGNEQFF
.	TRBV7-3	.	TRBJ2-2	TGTGCCAGCAGCCCTGGCCTGGGGACGGCCACCGGGGAGCTGTTTTTT	CASSPGLGTATGELFF
.	TRBV24-1	many	TRBJ2-2	TGTGCCACCAGCACCTGGGCCGGGGAGCTGTTTTTT	CATSTWAGELFF
.	TRBV4-1	few	TRBJ2-5	TGCGCCAGCAGCGCCGGTGGGACTCAAGAGACCCAGTACTTC	CASSAGGTQETQYF
.	TRBV12-3/TRBV12-4	.	TRBJ2-2	TGTGCCAGCAGTTTCACTGGAAGGCCCAGCACCGGGGAGCTGTTTTTT	CASSFTGRPSTGELFF
.	TRBV3-1	.	TRBJ1-5	TGTGCCAGCAGCCAAGGTACCAATCAGCCCCAGCATTTT	CASSQGTNQPQHF
TRBD2	TRBV29-1	few	TRBJ2-1	TGCAGCGTTGCCGGGACTACCAATTACAATGAGCAGTTCTTC	CSVAGTTNYNEQFF
.	TRBV12-3/TRBV12-4	few	TRBJ1-5	TGTGCCAGCAGTTTGGCGTCGGGGTCAGCCCAGCATTTT	CASSLASGSAQHF
.	TRBV12-3/TRBV12-4	many	TRBJ1-2	TGTGCCAGCAGTCAAACAGGTTCCTATGGCTACACCTTC	CASSQTGSYGYTF
.	TRBV28	.	TRBJ2-2	TGTGCCAGCAGTTTACCTTGGCGGGGGCCAAACACCGGGGAGCTGTTTTTT	CASSLPWRGPNTGELFF
.	TRBV29-1	.	TRBJ1-1	TGCAGCGTTGACGCAGGGTATAGAACTGACACTGAAGCTTTCTTT	CSVDAGYRTDTEAFF